This T cell receptor beta chain was found in a study of T cell repertoires in cytomegalovirus infection. This clonotype was detected many times. TCRdb re-analysed the reads in MiXCR, keeping a single row per CDR3 protein. The sample lists 110,000 to 150,000 distinct CDR3 sequences; approximately 5.9% were seen once. Trimming shortened V by 1 base and J by 8 bases, and 9 bases separated the two germline ends. Germline V gene lookup returns CDR1 LNHDA and CDR2 SQIVND (reference sequence). The CDR3 extends over 14 amino acids. This receptor was obtained from a human donor in good health (CMV status not recorded). Some clones in this sample may be carry-over from other donors' samples. This rearrangement joins TRBV19 to TRBJ1-6, with D unresolved. Input material: PBMCs. The CDR3 sequence: CASSIGQEHSPLHF. CDR3 in DNA: TGTGCCAGTAGTATAGGCCAGGAGCATTCACCCCTCCACTTT.